A single sample is the source of the 3 T cell receptor beta chains below, sequenced in a study of T-cell memory formation after mild COVID-19. TCRdb redid the calling of the 5' RACE reads with MiXCR, one entry per CDR3 protein. In the table there are hundreds of thousands of distinct CDR3 sequences, more than 15% of which are singletons. Sequenced sample: PBMCs or a T cell subset sorted from them (not recorded which). These receptors were collected from a man aged 18 to 30 who had mild COVID-19 (a few samples of this study predate the infection). Cell type and time point are not known.

There are many counts of this clonotype. V and J are TRBV4-3 and TRBJ2-3; 9 bases align to TRBD1. Germline CDR1 and CDR2: LGHNA and YSLEER. With 0 bases clipped from V and 2 bases from J, the junction kept 3 bases outside the gene matches. This CDR3 contains 16 residues. Here the CDR3 DNA reads TGCGCCAGCAGCCAAGACGGGACAGGGATCACAGATACGCAGTATTTT. Amino acids: CASSQDGTGITDTQYF.

This clonotype was observed at least ten times. Written as DNA, the CDR3 is TGTGCCAGCAGTTACGGGCAGGCCTCCTACGAGCAGTACTTC. It encodes CASSYGQASYEQYF. V and J are TRBV6-5 and TRBJ2-7; no reliable D call. V lost 2 bases and J 0 bases, leaving 8 bases between the germline ends. Germline lookup yields CDR1 MNHEY and CDR2 SVGAGI. There are 14 residues in the CDR3.

This clonotype was picked up a small number of times. This chain joins TRBV7-9 and TRBJ1-3; weak D call: TRBD1 (5 bases). CDR1 SEHNR and CDR2 FQNEAQ come from the germline V gene (reference sequence). The CDR3 runs 14 residues. V lost 8 bases, J lost 6 bases, and 17 bases lay in between. CDR3 DNA sequence: TGTGCCAGCTGTCAAGATGGGGCATCAAACACCATATATTTT. Translation gives CASCQDGASNTIYF.